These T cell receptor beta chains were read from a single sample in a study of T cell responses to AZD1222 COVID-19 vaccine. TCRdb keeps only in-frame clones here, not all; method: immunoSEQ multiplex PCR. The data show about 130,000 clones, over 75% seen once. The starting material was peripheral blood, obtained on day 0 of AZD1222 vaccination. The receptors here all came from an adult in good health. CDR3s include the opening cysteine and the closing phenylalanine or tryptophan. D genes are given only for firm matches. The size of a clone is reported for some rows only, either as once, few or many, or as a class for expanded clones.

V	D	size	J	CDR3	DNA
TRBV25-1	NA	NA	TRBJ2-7	CASTASGGTYEQYF	TGTGCCAGCACCGCATCTGGGGGGACCTACGAGCAGTACTTC
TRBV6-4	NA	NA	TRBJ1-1	CASRTTGGKSEAFF	TGTGCCAGCAGGACTACGGGGGGCAAGAGTGAAGCTTTCTTT
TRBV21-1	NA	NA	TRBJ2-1	CASSIDVF	TGTGCCAGCAGCATCGACGTCTTC
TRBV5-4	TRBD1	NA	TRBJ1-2	CASSLRQGYYGYTF	TGTGCCAGCAGCTTACGACAGGGCTACTATGGCTACACCTTC
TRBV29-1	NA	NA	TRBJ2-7	CSVDSGTYFNEQYF	TGCAGCGTTGATTCCGGGACATACTTCAACGAGCAGTACTTC
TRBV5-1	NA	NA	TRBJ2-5	CASSLGQPETQYF	TGCGCCAGCAGCCTCGGACAGCCGGAGACCCAGTACTTC
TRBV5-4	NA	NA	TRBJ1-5	CASSSGAGRGQPQHF	TGTGCCAGCAGTTCAGGGGCCGGGCGGGGCCAGCCCCAGCATTTT
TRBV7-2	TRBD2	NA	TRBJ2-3	CASSFWRGSTDTQYF	TGTGCCAGCAGCTTTTGGCGGGGGAGCACAGATACGCAGTATTTT
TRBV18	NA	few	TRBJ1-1	CASSPLTGSGNTEAFF	TGTGCCAGCTCACCTCTCACAGGGTCAGGGAACACTGAAGCTTTCTTT
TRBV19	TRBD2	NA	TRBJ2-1	CASSMASGGVYNEQFF	TGTGCCAGTAGTATGGCTAGCGGGGGGGTATACAATGAGCAGTTCTTC
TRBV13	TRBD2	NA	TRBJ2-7	CASSPGLGFYEQYF	TGTGCCAGCAGCCCCGGACTAGGTTTCTACGAGCAGTACTTC
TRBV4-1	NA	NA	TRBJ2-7	CASSQIFVIKLSYEQYF	TGCGCCAGCAGCCAGATTTTTGTGATTAAACTCTCCTACGAGCAGTACTTC
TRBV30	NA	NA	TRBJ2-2	CAWSTPSGPGELFF	TGTGCCTGGAGTACTCCCTCAGGGCCCGGGGAGCTGTTTTTT
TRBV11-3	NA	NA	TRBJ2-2	CASSPVGALIGELFF	TGTGCCAGCAGCCCCGTTGGGGCACTTATCGGGGAGCTGTTTTTT
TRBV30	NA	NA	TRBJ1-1	CAWTSGNNRGRGGTEAFF	TGTGCCTGGACCTCGGGAAATAACCGGGGGCGTGGGGGCACTGAAGCTTTCTTT
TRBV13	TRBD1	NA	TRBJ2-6	CASKSAGTVPSGANVLTF	TGTGCCAGCAAATCCGCCGGGACAGTACCCTCTGGGGCCAACGTCCTGACTTTC
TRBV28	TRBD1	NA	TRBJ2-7	CASSPAGTGTLEQYF	TGTGCCAGCAGTCCCGCCGGGACAGGGACGTTAGAGCAGTACTTC
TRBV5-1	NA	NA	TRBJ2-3	CASSSGRTDTQYF	TGCGCCAGCAGCTCCGGACGGACAGATACGCAGTATTTT
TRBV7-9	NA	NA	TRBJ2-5	CASSFPLGYQETQYF	TGTGCCAGCAGCTTCCCCTTGGGGTACCAAGAGACCCAGTACTTC
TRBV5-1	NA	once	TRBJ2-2	CASSFSPAGTTGELFF	TGCGCCAGCAGCTTCTCACCCGCAGGGACCACCGGGGAGCTGTTTTTT
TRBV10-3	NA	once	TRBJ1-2	CATTDEAGYTF	TGTGCCACGACAGACGAAGCCGGCTACACCTTC
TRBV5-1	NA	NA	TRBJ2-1	CASSLDREYNEQFF	TGCGCCAGCAGCTTGGACAGGGAGTACAATGAGCAGTTCTTC
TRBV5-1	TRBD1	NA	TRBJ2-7	CASSPGTGGYEQYF	TGCGCCAGCAGCCCCGGGACAGGGGGGTACGAGCAGTACTTC
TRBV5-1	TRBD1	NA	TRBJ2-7	CASSSPRQGDVGEQYF	TGCGCCAGCAGCTCGCCCCGACAGGGGGACGTTGGGGAGCAGTACTTC
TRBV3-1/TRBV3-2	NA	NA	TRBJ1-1	CASSHGRRNEAFF	TGTGCCAGCAGCCACGGTCGGCGAAATGAAGCTTTCTTT
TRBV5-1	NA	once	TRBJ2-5	CASSFEGLEEETQYF	TGCGCCAGCAGCTTTGAAGGACTCGAAGAAGAGACCCAGTACTTC
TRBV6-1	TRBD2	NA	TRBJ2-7	CASSEFGGVYEQYF	TGTGCCAGCAGTGAATTCGGGGGGGTCTACGAGCAGTACTTC
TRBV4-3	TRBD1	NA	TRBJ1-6	CASSQSRGWNSPLHF	TGCGCCAGCAGCCAATCCAGGGGGTGGAATTCACCCCTCCACTTT
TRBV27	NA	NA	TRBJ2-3	CASRTQGTQYF	TGTGCCAGCAGGACACAAGGAACGCAGTATTTT
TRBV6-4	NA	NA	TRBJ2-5	CASRVRLSMGETQYF	TGTGCCAGCAGGGTCCGTCTGAGTATGGGAGAGACCCAGTACTTC
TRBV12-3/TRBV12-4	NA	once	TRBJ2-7	CASSLAARGQYF	TGTGCCAGCAGTTTGGCTGCAAGGGGGCAGTACTTC
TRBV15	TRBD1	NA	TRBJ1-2	CATSRGGQPYYGYTF	TGTGCCACCAGCAGGGGGGGACAGCCCTACTATGGCTACACCTTC
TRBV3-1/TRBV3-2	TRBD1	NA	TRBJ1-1	CASRAGGETEAFF	TGTGCCAGCAGGGCAGGGGGTGAAACTGAAGCTTTCTTT
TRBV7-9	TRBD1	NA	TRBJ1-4	CATTGATNEKLFF	TGTGCCACCACAGGGGCGACTAATGAAAAACTGTTTTTT
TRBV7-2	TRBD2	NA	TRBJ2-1	CASSLELTLAGAMIDEQFF	TGTGCCAGCAGCTTAGAGTTGACCTTAGCGGGGGCCATGATAGACGAGCAGTTCTTC
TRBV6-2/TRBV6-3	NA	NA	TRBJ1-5	CASSYSFGRPSHF	TGTGCCAGCAGTTACTCGTTCGGCAGGCCCTCGCATTTT
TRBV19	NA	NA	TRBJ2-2	CASSTPGGRTGELFF	TGTGCCAGTAGTACCCCGGGCGGGCGCACCGGGGAGCTGTTTTTT
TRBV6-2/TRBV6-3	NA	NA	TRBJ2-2	CASSYQAVGELFF	TGTGCCAGCAGTTACCAGGCGGTGGGGGAGCTGTTTTTT
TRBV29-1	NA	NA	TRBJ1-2	CSVDGSYGYTF	TGCAGCGTTGATGGCAGTTATGGCTACACCTTC
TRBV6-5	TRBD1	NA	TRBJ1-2	CATRLGQNYGYTF	TGTGCCACCAGATTGGGACAGAACTATGGCTACACCTTC